The source of this T cell receptor beta chain is a study of T cells in Graves' hyperthyroidism and ophthalmopathy. The overall study: Staff took peripheral blood when the initial diagnosis was made, before any treatment began.

There are 15 residues in the CDR3. V was pared by 8 bases and J by 5 bases, with 13 bases of the junction left unmatched. Germline V CDR1 and CDR2: MNHNS, SASEGT. On this clonotype itself: Its matching antigen is unknown.

TCR beta CDR3 regions were amplified from RNA transcripts. During a first-round RT-PCR of the TCR CDR3, the HTBI primer set was used. TCRdb re-called the multiplex PCR reads through MiXCR, storing one row per CDR3 protein. The sample gives 600,000 or so distinct CDR3 sequences, about 14% of which show up once; around 12% is in the top ten. Inclusion characteristics of ophthalmopathy patients comprised a Clinical Activity Score of at least 3, a NOSPECS grade of at least 4, and duration under 3 months. From less than 13 ml of fresh peripheral blood, PBMCs were isolated. The study's findings and limits: Blood shared most expanded thyroid clonotypes above 0.001.

The sample consisted of blood. This sequence was found in a woman aged 50 to 60 with Graves' ophthalmopathy. The chain employs TRBV6-1 and TRBJ1-2; 8 bases align to TRBD1. CDR3 sequence reads: CASQPPGQGLYGYTF. The CDR3 nucleotides are TGTGCCAGCCAACCCCCCGGACAGGGACTTTATGGCTACACCTTC.